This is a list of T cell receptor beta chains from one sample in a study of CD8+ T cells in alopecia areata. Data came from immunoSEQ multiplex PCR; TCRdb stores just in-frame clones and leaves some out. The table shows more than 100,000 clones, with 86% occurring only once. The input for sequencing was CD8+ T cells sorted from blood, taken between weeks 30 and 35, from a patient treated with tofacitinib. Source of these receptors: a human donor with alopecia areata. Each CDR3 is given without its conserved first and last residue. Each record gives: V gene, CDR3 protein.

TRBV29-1 SVDPTEGEQY
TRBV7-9 ASSRQVSYEQY
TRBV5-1 ASSLGRNYEQY
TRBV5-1 ASSPRTGGGEKLF
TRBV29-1 SVEDPSLGVSSYNEQF
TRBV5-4 ASSFAGSLYEQY
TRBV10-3 AISEPSGRAPYEQY
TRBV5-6 ASSFSSLGYTDTQY
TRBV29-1 SVGVDPEQF
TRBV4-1 ASSPGLAITGELF
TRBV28 ASRLQENEQF
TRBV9 ASSDGPSTFEQY
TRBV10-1 ASSERLDNPYEQY
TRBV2 ASSVGDTQY
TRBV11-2 ASSESLGLAGEEPQY
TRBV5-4 ASTWGPGDLNTEAF
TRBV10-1 ASRGSANTEAF
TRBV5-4 ASSWGLGSMGEQF
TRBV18 ASSLGQSAYEQY
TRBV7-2 ASSSWTWAYEQY
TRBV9 ASSVDQYEGTYGYT
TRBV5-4 ASSLGQGLSTNEKLF
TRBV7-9 ASSPGWTDTQY
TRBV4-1 ASSPWDGSYEQY
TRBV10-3 AIRNRQGKSYNEQF
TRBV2 ASSDLGDQPQH
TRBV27 ASSLSAAAYEQY
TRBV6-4 ASSETSGGYNEQF
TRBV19 ASSSPMWPQH
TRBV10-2 ASSNRDRVPEQY
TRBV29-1 SVDSSGGNTEAF
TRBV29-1 SVDVRREQF
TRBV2 ASSDPAAGGPNEQF
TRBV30 AWRYFGDTEAF
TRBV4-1 ASSPPSGGGANVLT
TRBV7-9 ASSLARGRQGNQPQH
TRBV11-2 ASRRGLANTDTQY
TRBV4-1 ASSRGTGVFYPKNIQY
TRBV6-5 ASRISGDQETQY
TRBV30 AWMWGSVTTGELF
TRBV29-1 SGRDRGTGELF